Below, 2 T cell receptor beta chains from the same sample are listed, as sequenced in a study of CD8+ T cells in alopecia areata. Extracted RNA was reverse transcribed, and the resulting cDNA served as sequencing template. Some clones are missing from TCRdb's copy, which holds only in-frame ones; the method was immunoSEQ multiplex PCR. The sample lists about 170,000 clones; around 71% were seen once. Sequences were derived from CD8+ T cells sorted from blood, sampled at week 0. The receptors originated from a human donor with alopecia areata.

This chain links TRBV5-6 with TRBJ2-3; D gene ambiguous. Per the germline V gene, CDR1 is SGHDT and CDR2 is YYEEEE. The V end lost 6 bases, the J end lost 2 bases, and 10 bases lay between the germline ends. CDR3 length equals 13 residues. CDR3 coding DNA: TGTGCCAGCATAGAACTCCTCACAGATACGCAGTATTTT. Protein: CASIELLTDTQYF.

The chain couples TRBV9 to TRBJ2-2, with D possibly TRBD1 on 6 matching bases. CDR3 length equals 14 residues. Germline V gives CDR1 SGDLS, CDR2 YYNGEE. The V and J ends lost 3 bases and 4 bases respectively, with 10 bases between them. This CDR3 reads CASSARTVTGELFF. The CDR3 DNA follows: TGTGCCAGCAGCGCCCGGACAGTCACCGGGGAGCTGTTTTTT.